Listed below are T cell receptor beta chains from one sample, sequenced in a study of T cell changes during pregnancy in multiple sclerosis. Produced via immunoSEQ multiplex PCR; TCRdb's table is partial and in-frame only. This sample has 50,000 or so clones, with 91% found just once. Sequenced material: CD4+ T cells from peripheral blood mononuclear cells, taken after pregnancy. These receptors were taken from a female donor in good health, enrolled as a control in a pregnancy study. CDR3s leave out the opening cysteine and the closing phenylalanine or tryptophan. Some rows mark clone size as missing; the rest say once, few, many or name a class of expanded clone.

V,size,CDR3
TRBV5-1,once,ASSTGQGFEKLF
TRBV11-2,-,ASSLSTDTQY
TRBV19,-,ASSRTENIQY
TRBV5-1,once,ASSSRIKETQY
TRBV9,-,ASSVDRGGGLHNEQF
TRBV9,-,ASSRTANTGELF
TRBV4-1,-,ASSQDDRNYGYT
TRBV5-4,once,ASSWSGQGTDTQY
TRBV7-9,-,ASSSRSSQGTVKDTQY
TRBV6-5,-,ASSRDLYGYT
TRBV4-3,once,ASSTHRTVNTEAF
TRBV6-1,-,ASGSGGARNEQF
TRBV7-8,-,ASSHDRGLMNTEAF
TRBV30,-,AWWDRLSEKLF
TRBV5-1,-,ASSPGLAGAADTQY
TRBV21-1,-,ASSLLAGLYRTDTQY
TRBV10-1,-,ASNFSLAGDTDTQY
TRBV11-1,-,ASSPGTSVGNEQF
TRBV7-2,-,ASSLVTSGETQY
TRBV5-6,-,ASSLGPSSTDTQY
TRBV2,-,ASSPDREETQY
TRBV29-1,few,SVEVRMNTEAF
TRBV2,-,ASSGVAPPYEQY
TRBV2,-,ASRRDRDTEAF
TRBV4-3,-,ASSQVDTKPHGYT
TRBV6-5,-,ASSYTLGPGAKLF
TRBV2,-,AKETGARTGELF
TRBV7-2,-,ASSLTGGAGTDTQY
TRBV7-2,-,ASRQGVAGNTIY
TRBV7-3,-,ASSLTPGGQGSGYT
TRBV7-2,-,ASTPRKIQGSAARDTQY
TRBV19,-,ASSRDTTYEQY
TRBV7-8,-,ASSPGQGLGRGTSEQY
TRBV4-2,few,ASSQVTDLSSPLH
TRBV27,-,ASSPQGYEQF
TRBV19,-,ASSHRLAGGFFRATGELF
TRBV6-6,-,ASSYPQGAATEAF
TRBV2,once,ASSVRTGASSPLH
TRBV7-2,once,ASSLDGDSGIYGYT
TRBV10-2,-,ASSDRVEQY
TRBV5-6,-,ASSLDRYNEQF